The source of this T cell receptor beta chain is a study of shared clonotypes between healthy human individuals. Produced via immunoSEQ multiplex PCR; TCRdb's table is partial and in-frame only. The data show over 75,000 clones, over 60% seen once. This clone was counted a single time. Germline assignment: CDR1 SEHNR and CDR2 FQNEAQ (reference sequence). CDR3 length equals 17 residues. V shed 5 bases, J shed 8 bases, and the junction held 16 bases outside the gene matches. The TCR originated in a man aged 25-40 years in good health. The chain links TRBV7-9 to TRBJ2-1; 9 nucleotides align to TRBD2. The source material was memory CD8+ T cells sorted from blood. Subset indicated: CD45RO+ cells pooled with CCR7-negative TemRA cells. DNA for the CDR3: TGTGCCAGCAGCACGCTGGCTAGCGGGATAGATCAAGATGAGCAGTTCTTC. It translates to CASSTLASGIDQDEQFF. The full variable domain, its missing parts supplied by reference TRBV7-9 and TRBJ2-1, is DTGVSQNPRHKITKRGQNVTFRCDPISEHNRLYWYRQTLGQGPEFLTYFQNEAQLEKSRLLSDRFSAERPKGSFSTLEIQRTEQGDSAMYLCASSTLASGIDQDEQFFGPGTRLTVL.